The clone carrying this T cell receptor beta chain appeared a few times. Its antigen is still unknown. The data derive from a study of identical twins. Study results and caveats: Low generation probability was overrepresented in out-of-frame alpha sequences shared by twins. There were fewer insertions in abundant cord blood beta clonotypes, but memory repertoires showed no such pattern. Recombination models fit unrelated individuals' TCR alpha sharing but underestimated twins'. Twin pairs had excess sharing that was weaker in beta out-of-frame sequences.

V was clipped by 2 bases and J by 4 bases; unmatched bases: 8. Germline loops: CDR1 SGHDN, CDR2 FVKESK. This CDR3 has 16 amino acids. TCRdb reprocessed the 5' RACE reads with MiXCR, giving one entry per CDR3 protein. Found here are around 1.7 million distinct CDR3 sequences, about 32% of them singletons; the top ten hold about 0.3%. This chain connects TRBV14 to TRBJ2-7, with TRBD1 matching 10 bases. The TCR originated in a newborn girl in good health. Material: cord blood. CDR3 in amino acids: CASSQWGTGESYEQYF. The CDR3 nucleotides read TGTGCCAGCAGCCAATGGGGGACAGGGGAGTCTTACGAGCAGTACTTC. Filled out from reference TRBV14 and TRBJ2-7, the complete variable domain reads EAGVTQFPSHSVIEKGQTVTLRCDPISGHDNLYWYRRVMGKEIKFLLHFVKESKQDESGMPNNRFLAERTGGTYSTLKVQPAELEDSGVYFCASSQWGTGESYEQYFGPGTRLTVT.